Described below is a single T cell receptor beta chain sequence and its context. A read error is the likely source, as a far larger clone sits one nucleotide away. This same CDR3 is encoded by further DNA sequences in the sample. These data belong to a study of shared clonotypes between healthy human individuals. Healthy adults negative for HIV, lacking recent acute infections or vaccinations, served as donors. Around 100 million PBMCs went into genomic DNA for unsorted samples. Replicate PCRs for unsorted PBMC used about 330 ng DNA (roughly 29,000 T cell genomes). The sequenced material, unsorted PBMC DNA, was run on ten immunoSEQ deep assay plates. Only in-frame clones appear in the TCRdb table, and some are missing; sequencing was by immunoSEQ multiplex PCR. The table lists over 400,000 clones, over 70% of them singletons. The CDR3 extends over 14 amino acids. The V gene's germline CDR1 is SQVTM and CDR2 ANQGSEA.

Sequences were obtained from PBMCs. This sequence was found in a woman in her thirties or forties in good health. Some clones in this sample may be carry-over from other donors' samples. The rearrangement joins TRBV29-1 to TRBJ2-3; 8 positions agree with TRBD1. CDR3 nucleotide sequence: TGCAGCGTTGACAGGGGGCTCGGCACTGATACGCAGTATTTT. This sequence encodes CSVDRGLGTDTQYF.